The source of this T cell receptor (beta chain) is a study of shared clonotypes between healthy human individuals (dated by TCRdb to 2020 to 2022). Some background on the complete study: Three men and a couple of women, aged 18 to 49 years, made up the cohort. Per donor, three plates each were used for CD4 naive and CD4 memory, two for CD8 naive, and one for CD8 memory. The study deeply sequenced blood TCR repertoires of roughly five healthy adults to estimate repertoire size and the extent of clonotype sharing between individuals. To increase sequencing depth and limit assay-specific biases, TCR repertoire library preparation and sequencing were carried out by different laboratories using diverse techniques. Leukapheresis yielded between about 0.85 and 10 billion PBMCs per donor. What the study reported, not specific to this receptor: Clonotypes shared by all four sorted-subset donors showed higher generation probabilities than non-shared clonotypes. Even with the large sequencing depth, rarefaction of the sorted-subset datasets indicated that sequencing was incomplete. Based on pairwise subsampling, the degree of clonotype sharing among donors was expected to be affected by sequencing depth. Because the study included a small number of donors, the genetic and exposure-history diversity represented was limited. Only blood was sampled, and tissue TCR repertoires likely differ from those in blood. Estimated clonotype richness was generally larger for naive than for memory subsets. Across four donors, 5% to 6% of naive CD4, over 3% of naive CD8, approximately 2.5% of memory CD4, and approximately 0.4% of memory CD8 clonotypes were shared.

The germline V gene gives CDR1 as SNHLY and CDR2 as FYNNEI. V drops 7 bases and J drops 0 bases, leaving 13 bases in between. Taken from cysteine to phenylalanine, the CDR3 has 14 residues. The entry retains the CDR3 DNA only, 42 bases that are in frame from base 1. With respect to this clone: Its antigen target is currently unknown. Within one base of it there is no much larger clone, and no base qualities were kept.

CD8 naive samples consisted of CD45RO-negative cells that were positively selected for CCR7, yielding a CD45RA+CCR7+ population without TemRA cells. The donors were healthy, HIV-negative adults who had no recently reported acute infections or vaccinations. Only Caucasian adults living in Nashville, Tennessee, USA were represented among the donors. Blood was collected by leukapheresis, and PBMCs were isolated by Ficoll-Histopaque density gradient centrifugation and then cryopreserved in liquid nitrogen vapor phase. Analytical flow cytometry was used to check the purity and quantity of each magnetically sorted T cell population. Genomic DNA was isolated from every sorted fraction and measured by UV absorbance on a Nanodrop 2000c. Using the deep immunoSEQ assay, TCR CDR3 regions were amplified from genomic DNA by multiplex PCR. Extracted genomic DNA from each cell subset was spread evenly across all wells of several immunoSEQ 96-well plates, with each plate serving as a replicate. Each replicate PCR for sorted subsets received about 200 ng genomic DNA, equal to about 30,000 T cell genomes. The purified libraries were quantified using a Qubit 3.0 fluorometer, sized with a Bioanalyzer 2100, and then quantified again using the KAPA Library Quantification kit. Every immunoSEQ 96-well plate was sequenced on a dedicated single-read 150-cycle Illumina NextSeq 550 flow cell. On the authors' methods: Because the immunoSEQ output held only junctional sequences and lacked quality scores, the filtering could not match the filtering applied to full-length reads. Sequences were annotated with PyIR, a Python wrapper for IgBLAST v1.9, using IMGT germline references to assign V/J genes and CDR3. Reads were filtered out if the reads had weak V/J assignments (E-value above 1e-6), no CDR3, stop codons, out-of-frame junctions, or ambiguous translated residues. V3J clonotypes were defined as sequences sharing the same inferred V gene, J gene, and CDR3 amino acid sequence. Percentage overlap between repertoires was computed as shared unique clonotypes divided by the size of the smaller repertoire. Repertoire richness was assessed with RTK rarefaction, the Chao1 estimator, and Recon v2.1 estimates of unobserved clonotypes. OLGA was used to compute generation probabilities for all TCRbeta clonotypes that the gDNA method yielded from a handful of donors. Held by TCRdb, this immuneACCESS table contains in-frame sequences only and omits some clones. Under half of the omission traces to an unresolved V gene where checked; the cause of the rest is unknown. That table furnishes V, J and clone size, whereas the DNA furnished D and trimming. The sample table contains about 750,000 clones; only one count was recorded for over 90% of them. Jointly, the top ten make up 20% to 30% of the sample.

Sequenced input: naive CD8+ T cells sorted from blood. The cell subset or site label of this sample denotes: CD45RA+CCR7+. Recombination connected TRBV2 to TRBJ2-7, and TRBD1 may be the D gene, going by 6 matching bases. The sequence was collected from a man aged 25-45 years in good health. The nucleotides are TGTGCCAGCACCGAGGACAGATCCTCCTACGAGCAGTACTTC. This codes for CASTEDRSSYEQYF.